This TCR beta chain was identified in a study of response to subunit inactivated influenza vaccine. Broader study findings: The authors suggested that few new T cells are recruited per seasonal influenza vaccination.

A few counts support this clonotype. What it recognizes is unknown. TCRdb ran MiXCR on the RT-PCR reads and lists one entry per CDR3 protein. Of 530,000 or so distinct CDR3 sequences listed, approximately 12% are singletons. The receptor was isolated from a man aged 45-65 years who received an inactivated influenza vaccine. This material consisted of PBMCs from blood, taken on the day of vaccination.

The CDR3 nucleotides read TGTGCCAGCAGCCCTAGAGGACTAGCGGGGGGTAAAGAGACCCAGTACTTC. Encoded protein: CASSPRGLAGGKETQYF. The chain combines TRBV11-2 with TRBJ2-5; TRBD2 matches 14 bases. CDR1 SGHAT and CDR2 FQNNGV come from the germline V gene. V trimming: 5 bases; J trimming: 3 bases; junction bases outside the gene matches: 8. The CDR3 totals 17 residues.